This T cell receptor (beta chain) was found in a study of cytomegalovirus exposure and HLA in healthy donors. Trimming cost V 6 bases and J 4 bases; bases outside gene matches: 12. The CDR3 has 16 residues. The germline V gene encodes CDR1 LGHNT and CDR2 FRNRAP. As for this clone: The antigen is undetermined.

Vbeta (60) and Jbeta (13) primers were used in the PCR. TCRdb keeps only in-frame clones here, not all; method: immunoSEQ multiplex PCR. The sample has roughly 150,000 clones; nearly 70% are singletons. Study results and caveats: When analyzed later, the rates of TCR association showed variation by HLA locus, with DRB1 the most and HLA-C the fewest. It was only CMV serostatus that was available as immune exposure information.

This TCR derives from a man aged 30 to 45 in good health and CMV-seropositive. The chain carries TRBV12-5 and TRBJ2-5, with TRBD2 matching over 9 bases. Sequenced input: PBMCs. For the CDR3, the DNA is TGTGCTAGTGGCCTGTGGGCGGGAGGGCCTCCAGAGACCCAGTACTTC. This encodes CASGLWAGGPPETQYF.